This TCR beta chain was identified during a study of blood T cell repertoires in COVID-19 (dated by TCRdb to about 2020). At the level of the whole study: Collaborator samples came from the United States, Italy and Spain and covered acute and convalescent phases of COVID-19. The prospective study material was composed of cDNA or gDNA derived from T cells, B-cell-depleted T cells, or PBMCs. The dataset comprised deeply sampled blood TCRbeta repertoires from subjects exposed to, actively infected with, or recovered from COVID-19. A freely available public database, intended as a resource for researchers studying the immune response to SARS-CoV-2, is where the repertoires were released. Samples came from the ongoing ImmuneRACE study (first 160 participants) plus 1,254 subjects from 6 global collaborators. A de-identified subject ID, COVID-19 status, age in years and sex were almost always included in the sample metadata. Where HLA class I and class II types were available, the types were taken from metadata supplied by the sample provider, not from assay-based typing.

Taken from the germline V gene, the CDR1 and CDR2 loops are SGHRS and YFSETQ. V is pared back by 0 bases and J by 0 bases, with 7 bases lying between the germline termini. The CDR3 contains 15 residues, cysteine and phenylalanine counted. The kept DNA is CDR3 alone, 45 bases in frame from the first base. This clone was seen just once. It has no known antigen specificity. Within one base of it there is no much larger clone, and no base qualities were kept. TCRbeta CDR3 regions were amplified from genomic DNA using the immunoSEQ Assay, a bias-controlled multiplex PCR. Per the authors' processing: The number of nucleated cells in each sample was estimated by amplification of reference gene primers within the assay. To quantify the absolute abundance of each unique TCRbeta CDR3 rearrangement, sequence reads were collapsed and filtered. Productive Simpson clonality was computed per sample as the square root of Simpson's diversity index over productive rearrangements. As stored in TCRdb, this immuneACCESS dataset retains in-frame rearrangements with V and J assigned. A fraction of the clones does not appear; measured against another copy, unresolved V genes explain less than half of the discrepancy, and the remainder lacks a known reason. The DNA was the basis for D and trimming; V, J and clone size are from that table. The sample includes about 260,000 clones, with more than 90% observed a single time. The top ten clonotypes cover 2% to 3% of the sample.

One collaborating source in Seattle enrolled patients during active infection and followed them longitudinally through the course of disease. Collaborating institutions collected whole blood in K2EDTA tubes following their own protocols. For TCRbeta analysis, collaborators shipped samples in one of three forms: frozen whole blood, isolated PBMCs, or DNA extracted from either of those sample types. What the work shows at the level of the full study, not this receptor alone: How much clinical and demographic metadata was included differed by source and by participant, and the metadata was provided uncurated.

The sequencing sample was made of peripheral blood. The TCR was taken from a person aged 18-30 years with COVID-19, enrolled during active disease. Recombination joined TRBV5-1 with TRBJ1-3; the D gene cannot be named for sure. CDR3 sequence: CASSLDIFSGNTIYF. The bases read TGCGCCAGCAGCTTGGACATCTTCTCTGGAAACACCATATATTTT.